The T cell receptor beta chain under discussion was sequenced for a study of blood T cell repertoires in COVID-19. As handled by the study authors: Amplification with reference gene primers provided the estimates of nucleated cell counts. The table came from immunoSEQ multiplex PCR; TCRdb's copy has only in-frame clones and leaves some out. V and J calls and clone size are those listed in that table; D and trimming were worked out from the DNA. The sample yields hundreds of thousands of clones, roughly nine tenths seen once. The CDR3 contains 13 residues. The germline V gene has CDR1 LGHDT and CDR2 YNNKEL (reference sequence). The junction had 7 bases not matched to a gene; V was cut back by 5 bases and J by 6 bases.

The sequenced sample was peripheral blood. The chain links TRBV3-1 (or the pseudogene TRBV3-2) to TRBJ2-7; 7 positions agree with TRBD2. This clonotype was obtained from a man aged 40-50 years with acute or convalescent COVID-19. CDR3 in DNA: TGTGCCAGCAGCGCGGGAGTGCACGGCGAGCAGTACTTC. This codes for CASSAGVHGEQYF.